The clone carrying this TCR beta chain came up a few times. CDR1 is SEHNR, CDR2 FQNEAQ, per germline (reference sequence). The CDR3 runs to 16 residues. V gave up 10 bases and J gave up 10 bases, with 26 bases separating them. This record belongs to a study of cytomegalovirus exposure and HLA in healthy donors. Primers for the PCR totalled 60 Vbeta and 13 Jbeta. Sequencing used immunoSEQ multiplex PCR; TCRdb keeps in-frame clones, though not all of them. The table shows approximately 150,000 clones, with 68% occurring only once. Material: PBMCs. The sequence was obtained from a young man in good health and CMV-seropositive. The V call is TRBV7-9, the J call TRBJ1-6; D is perhaps TRBD1 (5 bases). In nucleotides, the CDR3 is TGTGCCACCACCTTCGGGGCGGGGTCGGGAGGATCACCCCTCCACTTT. It translates to CATTFGAGSGGSPLHF.